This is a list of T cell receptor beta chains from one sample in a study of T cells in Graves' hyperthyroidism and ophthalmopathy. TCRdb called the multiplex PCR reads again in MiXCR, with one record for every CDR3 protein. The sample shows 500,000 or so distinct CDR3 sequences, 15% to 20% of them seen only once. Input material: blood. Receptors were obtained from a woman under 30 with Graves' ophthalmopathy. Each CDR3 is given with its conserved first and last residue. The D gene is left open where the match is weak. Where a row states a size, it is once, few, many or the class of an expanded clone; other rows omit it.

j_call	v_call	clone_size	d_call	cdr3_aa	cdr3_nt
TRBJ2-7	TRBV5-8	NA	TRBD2	CASSPSTSGRAIPYEQYF	TGTGCCAGCAGCCCGTCGACTAGCGGGAGGGCAATTCCCTACGAGCAGTACTTC
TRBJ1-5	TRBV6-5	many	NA	CASSYTEAGPQHF	TGTGCCAGCAGTTACACTGAGGCCGGCCCCCAGCATTTT
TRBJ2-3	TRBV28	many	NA	CASSQLGTGTDTQYF	TGTGCCAGCAGCCAACTCGGGACGGGAACAGATACGCAGTATTTT
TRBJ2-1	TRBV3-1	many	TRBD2	CASSQVTSGDYNEQFF	TGTGCCAGCAGCCAAGTAACTAGCGGGGACTACAATGAGCAGTTCTTC
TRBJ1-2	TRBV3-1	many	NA	CASSQDFSGNYGYTF	TGTGCCAGCAGCCAAGACTTTTCAGGAAACTATGGCTACACCTTC
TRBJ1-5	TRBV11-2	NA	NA	CASSRPWGNQPQHF	TGTGCCAGCAGCCGACCTTGGGGGAATCAGCCCCAGCATTTT
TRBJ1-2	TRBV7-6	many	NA	CASSPNGGPFYGYTF	TGTGCCAGCAGCCCCAATGGAGGGCCCTTCTATGGCTACACCTTC
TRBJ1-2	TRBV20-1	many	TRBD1	CSVYNRGRGYGYTF	TGCAGTGTTTATAACAGGGGAAGAGGCTATGGCTACACCTTC
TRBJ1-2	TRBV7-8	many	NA	CASSLAVHPPGGYTF	TGTGCCAGCAGCTTAGCAGTTCACCCGCCGGGAGGCTACACCTTC
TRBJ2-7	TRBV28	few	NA	CASSFPGLLLPEQYF	TGTGCCAGCAGTTTCCCGGGACTCCTCTTACCCGAGCAGTACTTC
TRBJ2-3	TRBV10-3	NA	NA	CAISESSRGRTDTQYF	TGTGCCATCAGTGAGTCCAGTCGAGGGAGGACAGATACGCAGTATTTT
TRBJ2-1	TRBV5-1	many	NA	CASSLTGIYNEQFF	TGCGCCAGCAGCTTGACTGGGATCTACAATGAGCAGTTCTTC
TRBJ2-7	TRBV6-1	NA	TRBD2	CASSGGGRYEQYF	TGTGCCAGCAGCGGGGGGGGCCGCTACGAGCAGTACTTC
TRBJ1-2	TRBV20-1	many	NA	CSARVQAHYGYTF	TGCAGTGCTAGGGTACAGGCCCACTATGGCTACACCTTC
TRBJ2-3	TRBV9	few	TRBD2	CASSVTAGDFVDTQYF	TGTGCCAGCAGCGTAACAGCGGGAGACTTTGTGGATACGCAGTATTTT
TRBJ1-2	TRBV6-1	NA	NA	CASSEWAPVYGYTF	TGTGCCAGCAGTGAATGGGCGCCCGTATATGGCTACACCTTC
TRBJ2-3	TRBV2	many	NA	CASRGMADTQYF	TGTGCCAGCAGGGGGATGGCAGATACGCAGTATTTT
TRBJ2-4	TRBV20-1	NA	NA	CSASDFTLAKNIQYF	TGCAGTGCTTCGGACTTCACCTTAGCCAAAAACATTCAGTACTTC
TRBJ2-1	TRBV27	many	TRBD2	CASSLGTSGRNEQFF	TGTGCCAGCAGCCTCGGGACTAGCGGGAGGAATGAGCAGTTCTTC
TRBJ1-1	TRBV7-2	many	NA	CASSKLEGGTEAFF	TGTGCCAGCAGCAAACTCGAGGGTGGCACTGAAGCTTTCTTT
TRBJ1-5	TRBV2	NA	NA	CASSERLKISNQPQHF	TGTGCCAGCAGTGAAAGGCTTAAGATAAGCAATCAGCCCCAGCATTTT
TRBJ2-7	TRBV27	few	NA	CASRPPGSDYEQYF	TGTGCCAGCAGGCCGCCGGGATCCGACTACGAGCAGTACTTC
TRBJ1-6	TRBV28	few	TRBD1	CASSLGGDRDNSPLHF	TGTGCCAGCAGTTTAGGAGGGGACAGGGATAATTCACCCCTCCACTTT
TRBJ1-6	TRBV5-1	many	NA	CASSLKTDLRNSPLHF	TGCGCCAGCAGCTTGAAAACGGACCTCCGGAATTCACCCCTCCACTTT
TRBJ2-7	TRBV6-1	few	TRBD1	CASRRQGSYEQYF	TGTGCCAGCAGGAGACAGGGGTCCTACGAGCAGTACTTC
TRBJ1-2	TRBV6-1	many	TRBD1	CASRDRGNYGYTF	TGTGCCAGCAGGGACAGGGGGAACTATGGCTACACCTTC
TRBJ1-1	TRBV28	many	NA	CASRETGNLNTEAFF	TGTGCCAGCAGGGAAACAGGGAACCTGAACACTGAAGCTTTCTTT
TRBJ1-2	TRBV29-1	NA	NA	CSVEDHEANYGYTF	TGCAGCGTTGAAGATCACGAGGCTAACTATGGCTACACCTTC
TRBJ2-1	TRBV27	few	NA	CASSLEGSEQFF	TGTGCCAGCAGTTTAGAGGGTAGTGAGCAGTTCTTC
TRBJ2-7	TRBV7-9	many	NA	CASSSSGSSNVLREQYF	TGTGCCAGCAGCTCCAGCGGTTCCTCTAACGTTCTTCGGGAGCAGTACTTC
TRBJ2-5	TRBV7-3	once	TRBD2	CASSLGAGAGETQYF	TGTGCCAGCAGCTTAGGAGCGGGGGCTGGGGAGACCCAGTACTTC
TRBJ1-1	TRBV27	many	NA	CASSLQHPGSANTEAFF	TGTGCCAGCAGCTTACAGCACCCCGGTTCCGCGAACACTGAAGCTTTCTTT
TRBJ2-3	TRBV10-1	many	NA	CASSESMVQGWPYGTQYF	TGCGCCAGCAGTGAGTCGATGGTACAGGGCTGGCCTTACGGAACGCAGTATTTT
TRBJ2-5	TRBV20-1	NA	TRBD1	CSARWTGETQYF	TGCAGTGCTAGGTGGACAGGGGAGACCCAGTACTTC
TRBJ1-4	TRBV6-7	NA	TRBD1	CASSYPTRQGHNEKLFF	TGTGCCAGCAGTTACCCGACCCGACAGGGACATAATGAAAAACTGTTTTTT